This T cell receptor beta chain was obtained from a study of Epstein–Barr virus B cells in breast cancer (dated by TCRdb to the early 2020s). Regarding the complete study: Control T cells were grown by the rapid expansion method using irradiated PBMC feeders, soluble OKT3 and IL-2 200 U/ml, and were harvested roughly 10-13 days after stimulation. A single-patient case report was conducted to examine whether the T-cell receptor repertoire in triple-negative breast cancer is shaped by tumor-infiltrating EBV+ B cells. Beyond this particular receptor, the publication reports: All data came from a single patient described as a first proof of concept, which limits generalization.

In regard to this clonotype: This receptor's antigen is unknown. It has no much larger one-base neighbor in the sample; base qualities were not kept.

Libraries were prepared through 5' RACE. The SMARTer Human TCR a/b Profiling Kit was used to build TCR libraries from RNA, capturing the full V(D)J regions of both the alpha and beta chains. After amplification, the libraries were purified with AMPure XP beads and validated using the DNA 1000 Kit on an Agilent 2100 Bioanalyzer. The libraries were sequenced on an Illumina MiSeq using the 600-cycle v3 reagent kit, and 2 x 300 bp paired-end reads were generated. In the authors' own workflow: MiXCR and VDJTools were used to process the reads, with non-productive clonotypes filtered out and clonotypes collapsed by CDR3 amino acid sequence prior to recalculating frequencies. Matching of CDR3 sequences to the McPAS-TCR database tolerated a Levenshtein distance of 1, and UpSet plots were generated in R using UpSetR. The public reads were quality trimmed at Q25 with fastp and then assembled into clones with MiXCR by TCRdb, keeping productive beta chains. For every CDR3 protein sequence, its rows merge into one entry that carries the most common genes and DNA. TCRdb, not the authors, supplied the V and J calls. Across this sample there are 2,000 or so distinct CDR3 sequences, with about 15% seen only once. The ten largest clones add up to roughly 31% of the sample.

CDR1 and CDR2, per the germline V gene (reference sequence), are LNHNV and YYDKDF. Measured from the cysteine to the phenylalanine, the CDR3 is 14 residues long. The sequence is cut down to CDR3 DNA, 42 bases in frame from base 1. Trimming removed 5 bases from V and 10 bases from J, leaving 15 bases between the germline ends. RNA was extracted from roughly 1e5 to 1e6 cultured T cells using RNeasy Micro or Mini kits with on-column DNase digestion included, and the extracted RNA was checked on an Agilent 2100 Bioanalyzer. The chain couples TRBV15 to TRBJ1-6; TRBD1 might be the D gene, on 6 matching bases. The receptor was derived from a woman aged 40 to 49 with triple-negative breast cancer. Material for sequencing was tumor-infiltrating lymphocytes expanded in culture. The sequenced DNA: TGTGCCACCAGCCGCGAGGGGGGCCGGTCACCCCTCCACTTT. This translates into CATSREGGRSPLHF.